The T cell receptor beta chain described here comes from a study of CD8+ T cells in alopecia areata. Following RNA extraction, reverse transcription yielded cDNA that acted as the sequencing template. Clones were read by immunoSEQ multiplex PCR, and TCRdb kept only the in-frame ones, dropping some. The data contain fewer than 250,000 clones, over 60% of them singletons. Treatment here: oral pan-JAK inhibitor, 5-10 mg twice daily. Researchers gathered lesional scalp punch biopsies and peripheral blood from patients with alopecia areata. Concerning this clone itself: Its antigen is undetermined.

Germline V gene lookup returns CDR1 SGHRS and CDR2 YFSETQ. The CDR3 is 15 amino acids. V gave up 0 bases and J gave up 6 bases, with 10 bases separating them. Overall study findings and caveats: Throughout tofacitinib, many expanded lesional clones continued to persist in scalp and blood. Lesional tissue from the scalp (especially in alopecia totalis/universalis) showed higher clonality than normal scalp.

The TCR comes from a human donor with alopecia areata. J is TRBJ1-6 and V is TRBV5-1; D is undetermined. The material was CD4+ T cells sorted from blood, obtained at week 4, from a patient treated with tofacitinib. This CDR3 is CASSLARTLNSPLHF. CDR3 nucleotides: TGCGCCAGCAGCTTGGCCCGGACTCTTAATTCACCCCTCCACTTT.